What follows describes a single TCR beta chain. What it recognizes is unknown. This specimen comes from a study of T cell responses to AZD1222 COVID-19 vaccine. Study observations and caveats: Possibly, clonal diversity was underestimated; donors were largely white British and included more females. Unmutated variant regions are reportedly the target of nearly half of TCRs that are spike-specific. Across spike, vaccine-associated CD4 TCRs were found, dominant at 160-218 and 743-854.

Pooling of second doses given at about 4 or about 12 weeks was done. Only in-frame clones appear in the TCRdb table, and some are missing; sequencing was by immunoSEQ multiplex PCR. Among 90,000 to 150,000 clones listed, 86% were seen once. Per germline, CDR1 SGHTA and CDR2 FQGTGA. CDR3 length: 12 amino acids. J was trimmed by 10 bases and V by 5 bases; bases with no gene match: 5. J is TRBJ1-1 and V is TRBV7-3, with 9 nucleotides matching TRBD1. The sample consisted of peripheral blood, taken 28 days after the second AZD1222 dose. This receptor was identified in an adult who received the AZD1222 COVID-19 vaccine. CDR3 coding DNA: TGTGCCAGCAGCGCAACAGGGGGCGCAGCTTTCTTT. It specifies CASSATGGAAFF.